The 24 T cell receptor beta chains presented below share a single source sample, sequenced in a study of Graves' ophthalmopathy and Graves' hyperthyroidism. Amplification targeted the TCR beta CDR3 regions, with RNA transcripts as the source material. Amplification began with first-round RT-PCR using HTBI primers, then second-round multiplex PCR was performed. TCRdb called the multiplex PCR reads again in MiXCR, with one record for every CDR3 protein. The sample has 1 million to 1.3 million distinct CDR3 sequences; about 36% are singletons. Sequencing was carried out using peripheral blood or thyroid tissue (not recorded which). The source of these receptors is an adult man with Graves' hyperthyroidism.

Concerning this clonotype: Being one base from a much bigger clone, this may be a read error. V usage is TRBV20-1 and J usage is TRBJ1-1; 8 positions agree with TRBD1. The germline V gene encodes CDR1 DFQATT and CDR2 SNEGSKA (reference sequence). The CDR3 is 14 residues long. The DNA of the CDR3 is TGCAGTGTTAGAGCAGGGGGCCCGCGTACTGAAGCTTTCTTT. This codes for CSVRAGGPRTEAFF.

The chain combines TRBV7-6 with TRBJ1-1; no clear D gene. The CDR3 is 15 amino acids. Germline V gene lookup returns CDR1 SGHVS and CDR2 FNYEAQ. Between the trimmed V and J ends, which lost 0 bases and 5 bases, there was a span of 13 bases. The chain's CDR3 is CASSLAGRPRTEAFF. Here the CDR3 DNA reads TGTGCCAGCAGCTTAGCAGGACGACCTCGGACTGAAGCTTTCTTT.

This clonotype occurred once. The chain links TRBV12-3 or TRBV12-4 to TRBJ1-5, with TRBD1 as a possible D gene (6 bases). The V end lost 2 bases, the J end lost 6 bases, and 14 bases lay between the germline ends. This CDR3 is 15 amino acids long. In nucleotides, the CDR3 is TGTGCCAGCAGTTTATTCCGGGGGCGAGGTCAGCCCCAGCATTTT. Amino acids: CASSLFRGRGQPQHF.

This clonotype has at least ten counts. The chain uses TRBV7-2 and TRBJ1-5; unclear D gene. CDR1 is SGHTA and CDR2 is FQGNSA in the germline V gene. CDR3 length: 15 residues. Trimming shortened V by 2 bases and J by 6 bases, and 14 bases separated the two germline ends. The CDR3 DNA is TGTGCCAGCAGCTTATATGGGAGGTTCGGTCAGCCCCAGCATTTT. As protein: CASSLYGRFGQPQHF.

A few counts support this clonotype. This chain connects TRBV28 to TRBJ1-1, with D maybe TRBD1 (6 bases). V was cut by 10 bases and J by 2 bases, with 20 bases left in between. Germline CDR1 MDHEN, CDR2 SYDVKM. This CDR3 has 15 residues. In DNA form, the CDR3 reads TGTGCCACCCGAGCGAGGCGGGACATAAACACTGAAGCTTTCTTT. Translation gives CATRARRDINTEAFF.

In its sample, this clonotype was seen many times. This chain links TRBV7-9 with TRBJ1-4; D gene uncertain. With 0 bases removed from V and 0 bases from J, the gap between germline ends came to 8 bases. This CDR3 comprises 16 residues. The germline gives CDR1 SEHNR, CDR2 FQNEAQ (reference sequence). The CDR3 here is CASSLASQPTNEKLFF. The CDR3 DNA is TGTGCCAGCAGCTTAGCCTCACAACCAACTAATGAAAAACTGTTTTTT.

The chain carries TRBV25-1 and TRBJ1-2; 7 nucleotides line up with TRBD1. Germline V gene data show CDR1 as MGHDK and CDR2 as SYGVNS. The CDR3 consists of 14 residues. V lost 3 bases and J lost 5; bases outside the gene matches: 6. CDR3 DNA: TGTGCCAGCAGTGAGTCGACAGGGCTGTATGGCTACACCTTC. Amino acid sequence: CASSESTGLYGYTF.

V gene TRBV27 combines with J gene TRBJ1-6; D is unclear. The CDR3 runs to 14 residues. Trimming left V 7 bases short and J 2 bases short, with 9 bases between. The germline gives CDR1 MNHEY, CDR2 SMNVEV (reference sequence). This CDR3 is CASKSQTYNSPLHF. Written as DNA, the CDR3 is TGTGCCAGCAAGTCCCAGACCTATAATTCACCCCTCCACTTT.

The chain recombines TRBV11-2 with TRBJ1-1, with D unresolved. The germline V gene encodes CDR1 SGHAT and CDR2 FQNNGV. This CDR3 spans 18 amino acids. Between the trimmed V and J ends, which lost 5 bases and 0 bases, there was a span of 22 bases. The CDR3, as DNA: TGTGCCAGCAGCCCGCCGAACAACGGGGAAACTTTGAACACTGAAGCTTTCTTT. Protein: CASSPPNNGETLNTEAFF.

The genes are TRBV19 and TRBJ1-5, with D possibly TRBD1 on 5 matching bases. V was pared by 7 bases and J by 6 bases, with 19 bases between. This CDR3 is built from 15 residues. CDR1 is LNHDA and CDR2 is SQIVND in the germline V gene (reference sequence). Here the CDR3 reads CASIPRGREAQPQHF. The CDR3 DNA follows: TGTGCCAGTATCCCCCGGGGCCGTGAGGCTCAGCCCCAGCATTTT.

This clonotype was seen at least ten times. This rearrangement joins TRBV10-2 to TRBJ1-3; weak D call: TRBD1 (6 bases). Trimming removed 5 bases at V and 4 bases at J, with 12 bases between. Germline loops: CDR1 WSHSY, CDR2 SAAADI. The CDR3 runs 14 residues. CDR3 nucleotides: TGCGCCAGCAGTTCTCCGGGACACGGAAACACCATATATTTT. Its protein product is CASSSPGHGNTIYF.

This clonotype has a single count. No DNA is shown, since the ends of the CDR3 on it are uncertain; the CDR3 is the one TCRdb lists. The rearrangement uses TRBV29-1 and TRBJ1-4. CDR1 is SQVTM, CDR2 ANQGSEA, per germline. Including both end residues, the CDR3 is 15 amino acids long. This CDR3 reads CSAAPAVMGNEKLFF.

This chain joins TRBV15 and TRBJ2-7; 7 bases align to TRBD2. Germline assignment: CDR1 LNHNV and CDR2 YYDKDF (reference sequence). The ends lost 3 bases at V and 5 bases at J; junction bases unmatched: 7. The CDR3 has 14 residues. CDR3 in DNA: TGTGCCACCAGCAGCTCGGGAGGTCGGGACGAGCAGTACTTC. This encodes CATSSSGGRDEQYF.

The chain is built from TRBV7-9 and TRBJ2-7, with 8 bases fitting TRBD1. The germline V gene encodes CDR1 SEHNR and CDR2 FQNEAQ (reference sequence). This CDR3 is built from 14 residues. With 10 bases clipped from V and 3 bases from J, the junction kept 11 bases outside the gene matches. CDR3: CATSSGDRYYEQYF. In DNA, the CDR3 is TGTGCCACCTCTAGTGGGGACAGGTACTACGAGCAGTACTTC.

In this sample, this clonotype turned up once. The chain has TRBV2 and TRBJ1-5; possibly TRBD1 for D (6 bases). The V end lost 6 bases, the J end lost 6 bases, and 15 bases lay between the germline ends. Germline V gene lookup returns CDR1 SNHLY and CDR2 FYNNEI. This CDR3 comprises 14 residues. CDR3 amino acids: CASSIQGASQPQHF. The CDR3 DNA is TGTGCCAGCAGCATACAGGGAGCAAGTCAGCCCCAGCATTTT.

The sample holds a few counts of this clonotype. The chain carries TRBV4-1 and TRBJ2-7, with a weak D call TRBD1 (7 bases). Germline CDR1 and CDR2: MGHRA and YSYEKL. V lost 1 base and J lost 9, with 13 bases in between. This CDR3 comprises 13 residues. The CDR3 bases are TGCGCCAGCAGCCAAGCAGGGGGGAAAGGGCAGTACTTC. Its protein is CASSQAGGKGQYF.

This chain joins TRBV20-1 and TRBJ1-2; TRBD1 might be the D (5 bases). The CDR3 sequence is 12 residues long. Trimming left V 3 bases short and J 7 bases short, with 12 bases between. The germline V gene has CDR1 DFQATT and CDR2 SNEGSKA (reference sequence). The CDR3 nucleotides are TGCAGTGCTAGTCTGGGACTTACTGGCTACACCTTC. It codes for CSASLGLTGYTF.

The chain uses TRBV25-1 and TRBJ2-7; a possible D gene is TRBD2 (5 bases). Germline V CDR1 and CDR2: MGHDK, SYGVNS. This CDR3 is 16 amino acids long. The V end was cut by 1 base, the J end by 4 bases, with 17 bases between. CDR3 DNA sequence: TGTGCCAGCAGTGAATTTTTCGGGAATGGCGGATACGAGCAGTACTTC. As protein: CASSEFFGNGGYEQYF.

The chain couples TRBV7-2 to TRBJ1-6, with D possibly matching TRBD1 (5 bases). The V gene lost 2 bases and the J gene lost 7 bases, with 12 bases spanning the gap. The CDR3 is 15 residues long. CDR1 is SGHTA and CDR2 is FQGNSA in the germline V gene. The CDR3 region has the DNA TGTGCCAGCAGCTTACGCAGGGCAGGAAATTCACCCCTCCACTTT. Protein sequence: CASSLRRAGNSPLHF.

This clonotype was observed a few times. V is TRBV29-1 and J is TRBJ1-3; D call uncertain. This CDR3 spans 11 amino acids. The germline V gene has CDR1 SQVTM and CDR2 ANQGSEA. V was clipped by 3 bases and J by 6 bases, with 6 bases between them. CDR3 residues: CSVDRQNTIYF. The DNA for the CDR3 is TGCAGCGTTGATCGGCAAAACACCATATATTTT.

This clonotype was seen once. A read error may be the cause here, since a much bigger clone is one base away. The rearrangement joins TRBV10-3 to TRBJ1-6; 10 bases align to TRBD1. This CDR3 is 19 amino acids long. CDR1 and CDR2 (germline): ENHRY, SYGVKD. In DNA form, the CDR3 reads TGTGCCGTCAGTGAGTCGCGGGACAGGGGAAAAACGGATAATTCACCCCTCCACTTT. Protein: CAVSESRDRGKTDNSPLHF.

The CDR3 sequence: CASSNTLNLRDEQFF. In DNA, the CDR3 is TGTGCCAGCAGCAACACACTCAACCTGAGGGATGAGCAGTTCTTC. The chain uses TRBV7-9 and TRBJ2-5; a possible D gene is TRBD2 (5 bases). TRBJ2-1 explains the end of the DNA better; the J call may be wrong. Germline V lookup: CDR1 SEHNR, CDR2 FQNEAQ (reference sequence). CDR3 size: 15 residues.

This clonotype was observed many times. This chain links TRBV7-8 with TRBJ1-5; D unclear. This CDR3 has 14 amino acids. Germline lookup yields CDR1 SGHVS and CDR2 FQNEAQ. The V and J ends lost 0 bases and 7 bases respectively, with 10 bases between them. CDR3: CASSLAPGGQPQHF. For the CDR3, the DNA is TGTGCCAGCAGCTTAGCTCCCGGAGGGCAGCCCCAGCATTTT.

This clonotype was seen at least ten times. The V gene is TRBV10-3, the J gene TRBJ1-1; D might be TRBD1 (5 bases). Germline values: CDR1 ENHRY, CDR2 SYGVKD. Trimming took 5 bases from V and 4 from J, leaving 14 bases between them. CDR3 size: 14 residues. CDR3 loop: CAISSETGATEAFF. CDR3 in DNA: TGTGCCATCAGTTCAGAAACAGGTGCCACTGAAGCTTTCTTT.